A selection of T cell receptor beta chains follows, all from one sample in a study of blood T cell repertoires in COVID-19. The method was immunoSEQ multiplex PCR; TCRdb's version includes in-frame clones alone and lacks a portion of them. Here the sample spans around 300,000 clones, roughly 90% being singletons. Sequencing input: peripheral blood. The receptor set was obtained from a woman aged 40 to 50 with COVID-19, enrolled during active disease. Both conserved end residues are part of each CDR3. D genes are given only for firm matches. For some rows the clone size is stated as once, few or many, or as a class when expanded; others skip it.

V	size	D	J	CDR3	DNA
TRBV6-5	.	.	TRBJ2-7	CASSYSDTLEQYF	TGTGCCAGCAGTTACTCGGACACCTTGGAGCAGTACTTC
TRBV5-1	.	.	TRBJ1-1	CASSTSRGAEAFF	TGCGCCAGCAGCACGAGCAGGGGAGCTGAAGCTTTCTTT
TRBV27	.	.	TRBJ1-4	CASSSTRNEKLFF	TGTGCCAGCAGTTCGACAAGGAATGAAAAACTGTTTTTT
TRBV11-2	.	.	TRBJ1-2	CASSFSQGYGYTF	TGTGCCAGCAGCTTTTCCCAGGGTTATGGCTACACCTTC
TRBV28	.	.	TRBJ1-5	CASSFEVHRGNQPQHF	TGTGCCAGCAGTTTTGAGGTTCACCGGGGCAATCAGCCCCAGCATTTT
TRBV3-1/TRBV3-2	.	TRBD1	TRBJ2-1	CASSLTGISNEQFF	TGTGCCAGCAGCCTGACAGGGATCAGCAATGAGCAGTTCTTC
TRBV28	.	TRBD1	TRBJ2-7	CASSSHRGTYEQYF	TGTGCCAGCAGTTCGCACAGGGGGACCTACGAGCAGTACTTC
TRBV7-9	.	.	TRBJ1-2	CASSLEGARGYGYTF	TGTGCCAGCAGCTTAGAAGGGGCGCGGGGCTATGGCTACACCTTC
TRBV6-1	.	.	TRBJ1-6	CASSEAPDSPLHF	TGTGCCAGCAGTGAAGCCCCCGATTCACCCCTCCACTTT
TRBV28	.	.	TRBJ2-1	CASAFGTNYNEQFF	TGTGCCAGCGCGTTCGGGACAAACTACAATGAGCAGTTCTTC
TRBV6-5	.	.	TRBJ2-5	CASRDTRETQYF	TGTGCCAGCCGCGACACCAGGGAGACCCAGTACTTC
TRBV7-2	.	TRBD1	TRBJ1-2	CASSLGGTANYGYTF	TGTGCCAGCAGCTTAGGAGGGACAGCTAACTATGGCTACACCTTC
TRBV27	.	.	TRBJ1-6	CASTPVGEIYNSPLHF	TGTGCCAGCACCCCGGTCGGGGAGATCTATAATTCACCCCTCCACTTT
TRBV6-2/TRBV6-3	.	TRBD2	TRBJ2-1	CASSYPTSGRGGSYNEQFF	TGTGCCAGCAGTTACCCGACTAGCGGGAGAGGAGGCTCCTACAATGAGCAGTTCTTC
TRBV9	.	TRBD1	TRBJ2-2	CASSAIPGQGVAGELFF	TGTGCCAGCAGCGCGATCCCGGGACAGGGAGTGGCCGGGGAGCTGTTTTTT
TRBV6-2/TRBV6-3	.	.	TRBJ1-2	CASSYDRYYGYTF	TGTGCCAGCAGTTACGACAGGTACTATGGCTACACCTTC
TRBV15	.	TRBD1	TRBJ2-3	CATSSARHRGTDTQYF	TGTGCCACCAGCAGCGCCCGCCACAGGGGGACAGATACGCAGTATTTT
TRBV15	.	.	TRBJ2-3	CATSTSPGLRTDTQYF	TGTGCCACCAGCACCAGCCCGGGACTCCGCACAGATACGCAGTATTTT
TRBV27	.	TRBD2	TRBJ2-2	CASSTDNGRAIGELFF	TGTGCCAGCAGTACAGATAACGGGAGGGCCATCGGGGAGCTGTTTTTT
TRBV7-2	.	TRBD1	TRBJ2-4	CASLKIGTGGPLAKNIQYF	TGTGCCAGCCTAAAGATCGGGACAGGGGGCCCCCTAGCCAAAAACATTCAGTACTTC
TRBV30	.	.	TRBJ2-1	CAWRVDSVITEQFF	TGTGCCTGGAGGGTGGACTCCGTTATCACCGAGCAGTTCTTC
TRBV27	few	TRBD1	TRBJ2-7	CASSLSIDRGPRAYEQYF	TGTGCCAGCAGTTTATCCATCGACAGGGGCCCGAGGGCCTACGAGCAGTACTTC
TRBV2	.	.	TRBJ2-7	CASTEALNFYEQYF	TGTGCCAGCACAGAGGCCCTTAACTTCTACGAGCAGTACTTC
TRBV2	.	TRBD1	TRBJ1-5	CASRYRGGNQPQHF	TGTGCCAGCAGGTACAGGGGAGGCAATCAGCCCCAGCATTTT
TRBV7-9	once	TRBD1	TRBJ1-3	CASSPRQGSSGNTIYF	TGTGCCAGCAGCCCCCGACAGGGGTCCTCTGGAAACACCATATATTTT
TRBV7-2	.	.	TRBJ2-7	CASSLALPSSYEQYF	TGTGCCAGCAGCTTAGCGCTCCCTAGCTCCTACGAGCAGTACTTC
TRBV7-9	.	.	TRBJ1-3	CASSPKAGVRNTIYF	TGTGCCAGCAGCCCCAAGGCGGGGGTTCGAAACACCATATATTTT
TRBV10-3	.	TRBD1	TRBJ2-2	CAISDRDRQNTGELFF	TGTGCCATCAGTGATAGGGACAGGCAGAACACCGGGGAGCTGTTTTTT
TRBV3-1/TRBV3-2	.	.	TRBJ1-4	CASSSKRANEKLFF	TGTGCCAGCAGCTCCAAACGGGCTAATGAAAAACTGTTTTTT
TRBV4-1	.	TRBD1	TRBJ2-5	CASSQDRAWTGQGGETQYF	TGCGCCAGCAGCCAAGATCGAGCATGGACGGGACAGGGTGGGGAGACCCAGTACTTC
TRBV6-6	.	.	TRBJ2-1	CASSYVPENNEQFF	TGTGCCAGCAGTTACGTCCCTGAGAACAATGAGCAGTTCTTC
TRBV28	.	.	TRBJ2-3	CASSLYGGASTDTQYF	TGTGCCAGCAGTTTATATGGGGGCGCGAGCACAGATACGCAGTATTTT
TRBV10-3	.	TRBD2	TRBJ2-3	CAISGLAGFTDTQYF	TGTGCCATCAGTGGACTAGCGGGGTTCACAGATACGCAGTATTTT
TRBV19	.	.	TRBJ1-2	CASSIGQPLGYTF	TGTGCCAGTAGTATAGGACAGCCCCTCGGCTACACCTTC
TRBV4-1	.	.	TRBJ2-6	CASSREGARANVLTF	TGCGCCAGCAGCCGGGAAGGGGCGCGGGCCAACGTCCTGACTTTC
TRBV3-1/TRBV3-2	.	TRBD1	TRBJ2-7	CASSHSRTGGSYEQYF	TGTGCCAGCAGCCACTCCAGGACAGGCGGATCCTACGAGCAGTACTTC
TRBV27	.	.	TRBJ1-6	CASRRIDSNNSPLHF	TGTGCCAGCAGGAGGATCGACTCCAATAATTCACCCCTCCACTTT
TRBV28	.	.	TRBJ2-3	CASSLGRGISTDTQYF	TGTGCCAGCAGTTTAGGGCGGGGAATAAGCACAGATACGCAGTATTTT
TRBV28	.	TRBD1	TRBJ1-2	CASSISRGLGYTF	TGTGCCAGCAGTATCAGCAGGGGGCTTGGCTACACCTTC
TRBV28	.	TRBD1	TRBJ2-7	CASSYGTGGYEQYF	TGTGCCAGCAGTTACGGGACAGGGGGCTACGAGCAGTACTTC
TRBV9	.	.	TRBJ2-7	CASSGGLSGGNEQYF	TGTGCCAGCAGCGGAGGGCTAAGTGGGGGGAACGAGCAGTACTTC
TRBV7-2	.	TRBD1	TRBJ1-3	CASSLGDSRYGNTIYF	TGTGCCAGCAGCTTAGGGGACAGCCGTTATGGAAACACCATATATTTT
TRBV5-6	.	TRBD1	TRBJ2-1	CASSSDRGVEFF	TGTGCCAGCAGCTCCGACAGGGGAGTTGAGTTCTTC
TRBV24-1	.	.	TRBJ1-3	CATSDHPGASSEAGNTIYF	TGTGCCACCAGTGACCACCCAGGGGCGAGCTCTGAAGCTGGAAACACCATATATTTT
TRBV7-2	.	TRBD2	TRBJ2-1	CASSLAPGLAGIYNEQFF	TGTGCCAGCAGCTTAGCGCCGGGACTAGCGGGAATCTACAATGAGCAGTTCTTC
TRBV9	.	.	TRBJ2-1	CASSVAGHNEQFF	TGTGCCAGCAGCGTAGCAGGGCACAATGAGCAGTTCTTC
TRBV7-9	.	.	TRBJ1-2	CASSYDRSPNGYTF	TGTGCCAGCAGTTATGACCGGAGCCCAAATGGCTACACCTTC
TRBV27	.	.	TRBJ1-5	CASSGGFPQPQHF	TGTGCCAGCAGTGGAGGGTTCCCTCAGCCCCAGCATTTT
TRBV7-9	.	.	TRBJ2-1	CASSLTGTANEQFF	TGTGCCAGCAGCCTTACCGGGACTGCCAATGAGCAGTTCTTC
TRBV7-2	.	TRBD1	TRBJ2-7	CASAIRDRGHYEQYF	TGTGCCAGCGCAATTCGCGACAGGGGGCATTACGAGCAGTACTTC
TRBV7-8	.	TRBD1	TRBJ1-1	CASSLLQGGARGTLAFF	TGTGCCAGCAGCTTACTCCAGGGGGGCGCGAGGGGGACACTTGCTTTCTTT
TRBV2	.	TRBD1	TRBJ1-1	CASSRGQGATLSAFF	TGTGCCAGCAGCCGTGGACAGGGAGCAACTCTGAGCGCTTTCTTT